This TCR beta chain was recovered during a study of blood T cell repertoires in COVID-19. Across the study: The origin of the acute and convalescent COVID-19 samples was the United States, Italy and Spain.

The V segment lost 0 bases and the J segment 4 bases; nucleotides outside the gene matches: 6. The CDR3 extends over 16 amino acids. The germline V gene encodes CDR1 MNHNS and CDR2 SASEGT. This clone was seen more than once but under ten times. Measured with immunoSEQ multiplex PCR; TCRdb has only the in-frame clones, and not every one. The data hold roughly 100,000 clones, with around 81% observed a single time. The chain couples TRBV6-1 to TRBJ2-1, with 7 positions matching TRBD1. This TCR came from an elderly man with acute or convalescent COVID-19. The sequenced sample consisted of peripheral blood. CDR3 sequence (DNA): TGTGCCAGCAGTGAAGCCCTGGGACAGCGGTACAATGAGCAGTTCTTC. Amino acid sequence: CASSEALGQRYNEQFF.